The clone carrying this TCR beta chain has at least ten counts. Antigen unknown. The data belong to a study of response to subunit inactivated influenza vaccine. Study-level results: The authors put forward the suggestion that each seasonal influenza vaccination may bring in only a limited number of new T cells.

TCRdb re-derived calls from the RT-PCR reads in MiXCR, one entry per CDR3 protein. In the table there are approximately 480,000 distinct CDR3 sequences, roughly 11% of which are singletons. The sequence was collected from a man aged 45-60 years who received an inactivated influenza vaccine. Material: PBMCs from blood, obtained about 6 weeks after vaccination.

The CDR3 DNA follows: TGCGCCAGCAGCTCACAGGGGGTCCGTTACAATGAGCAGTTCTTC. Translated, it gives CASSSQGVRYNEQFF. The V call is TRBV5-1, the J call TRBJ2-1, with TRBD1 matching 8 bases. V was pared by 3 bases and J by 4 bases, with 6 bases of the junction left unmatched. CDR3 length: 15 residues. The germline V gene encodes CDR1 SGHRS and CDR2 YFSETQ.